This is a list of T cell receptor beta chains from one sample in a study. TCRdb recomputed calls from the RT-PCR reads with MiXCR, one row per CDR3 protein. The table has almost 700,000 distinct CDR3 sequences, approximately 15% seen once; the top ten hold 3.6%. Sequenced material: memory CD4+ T cells from blood. The origin of the receptors is a female donor in good health, serving as a healthy control. Both conserved end residues are part of each CDR3. A D gene is named only where the DNA matches it firmly. Not all rows give a size; the values are once, few, many and, for expanded clones, a class.

TRBV6-5	TRBJ1-5	many	NA	TGTGCCAGCAGAGGTGGGGGGAATCAGCCCCAGCATTTT	CASRGGGNQPQHF
TRBV12-3/TRBV12-4	TRBJ2-7	many	TRBD2	TGTGCCAGCAGTCCTCCGGGACTAGCGACGTACGAGCAGTACTTC	CASSPPGLATYEQYF
TRBV10-3	TRBJ2-1	few	TRBD2	TGTGCCATCAGGGTAAAGCGGGAGGGCGGTGATGAGCAGTTCTTC	CAIRVKREGGDEQFF
TRBV7-2	TRBJ2-3	NA	TRBD2	TGTGCCAGCAGCTTAGGAGGCCGGGGGGGAGATACGCAGTATTTT	CASSLGGRGGDTQYF
TRBV20-1	TRBJ2-1	NA	NA	TGCAGTGCTCCGAATGAGCTACCCAATGAGCAGTTCTTC	CSAPNELPNEQFF
TRBV11-2	TRBJ1-2	few	NA	TGTGCCAGCAGCTTAGTTCAGGACACCCTCTATGGCTACACCTTC	CASSLVQDTLYGYTF
TRBV29-1	TRBJ2-7	many	NA	TGCAGCGTTGAATGGGCAGGGGTTCGGTACGAGCAGTACTTC	CSVEWAGVRYEQYF
TRBV9	TRBJ1-2	NA	NA	TGTGCCAGCAGCGTAGGGGGTGAAGCCTTC	CASSVGGEAF
TRBV15	TRBJ2-5	NA	NA	TGTGCCACCAGCAGAGATCCGGGCGGGGAGACCCAGTACTTC	CATSRDPGGETQYF
TRBV14	TRBJ1-2	NA	TRBD1	TGTGCCAGCAGCCAGTCGCTCCGGACAGGGGGCGACGGCTACACCTTC	CASSQSLRTGGDGYTF
TRBV10-3	TRBJ1-5	few	NA	TGTGCCATCAGTGAACTGGGAAGTAGCAATCAGCCCCAGCATTTT	CAISELGSSNQPQHF
TRBV15	TRBJ2-3	many	TRBD2	TGTGCCACTAGCGGGAACACAGATACGCAGTATTTT	CATSGNTDTQYF
TRBV6-1	TRBJ1-1	few	NA	TGTGCCAGCAGTGAACACAGTCGGTACACTGAAGCTTTCTTT	CASSEHSRYTEAFF
TRBV7-8	TRBJ1-2	NA	NA	TGTGCCAGCAGCTTAGCGTTCCTATCGGGCTATGGCTACACCTTC	CASSLAFLSGYGYTF
TRBV7-2	TRBJ2-7	NA	NA	TGTGCCAGCATGAGAGCCACCCGCTACGAGCAGTACTTC	CASMRATRYEQYF
TRBV10-3	TRBJ2-1	many	TRBD1	TGTGCCATCAGTGAGTCGGGACAGGGAGGTTACAATGAGCAGTTCTTC	CAISESGQGGYNEQFF
TRBV20-1	TRBJ2-7	NA	NA	TGCAGTGCTAGTAAAGCGAGCGAGCAGTACTTC	CSASKASEQYF
TRBV7-9	TRBJ2-1	NA	TRBD1	TGTGCCAGCAGCTTAGCCGGGACAGGAAACAATGAGCAGTTCTTC	CASSLAGTGNNEQFF
TRBV18	TRBJ2-7	NA	TRBD1	TGTGCCAGCTCACCAAACAGGGGGCCGGGCGAGCAGTACTTC	CASSPNRGPGEQYF
TRBV9	TRBJ2-5	NA	TRBD1	TGTGCCAGCAGCGTAGGGAGGACGACAGGGGGGGAGACCCAGTACTTC	CASSVGRTTGGETQYF
TRBV19	TRBJ2-2	NA	TRBD1	TGTGCCAGTAGGGACAGGGGGCGCGGCGGGGAGCTGTTTTTT	CASRDRGRGGELFF
TRBV24-1	TRBJ2-2	few	NA	TGTGCCACCAGTGGACTGGGGACGGCCGCGAACACCGGGGAGCTGTTTTTT	CATSGLGTAANTGELFF
TRBV7-2	TRBJ2-1	NA	TRBD2	TGTGCCAGCAGCTTAATGCGAGGTAGCGGGATGGGTGAGCAGTTCTTC	CASSLMRGSGMGEQFF
TRBV6-5	TRBJ2-7	NA	NA	TGTGCCAGCAGGTACGGACGACAGGTCCCCTACGAGCAGTACTTC	CASRYGRQVPYEQYF
TRBV9	TRBJ1-2	many	TRBD1	TGTGCCAGCAGCGTAAGGGACAGCCCCTATGGCTACACCTTC	CASSVRDSPYGYTF
TRBV5-1	TRBJ2-1	few	NA	TGCGCCAGCAGCCGTTTCGGCGGGGTCAATGAGCAGTTCTTC	CASSRFGGVNEQFF
TRBV5-1	TRBJ1-1	many	NA	TGTGCCAGCAGCCTAGCCGGGGCGAACACTGAAGCTTTCTTT	CASSLAGANTEAFF
TRBV2	TRBJ1-6	few	TRBD1	TGTGCCAGCAGTTACTACAGGGGGCAAGAATCACCCCTCCACTTT	CASSYYRGQESPLHF
TRBV7-2	TRBJ2-3	few	NA	TGTGCCAGCAGCCCCCGATTAGGTACGCAGTATTTT	CASSPRLGTQYF
TRBV6-1	TRBJ2-3	few	NA	TGTGCCAGCCAGGGTCGGGGGTGGAGCACAGATACGCAGTATTTT	CASQGRGWSTDTQYF
TRBV18	TRBJ2-7	NA	NA	TGTGCCAGCTCACCCTCCGGGACGGACCTATACGAGCAGTACTTC	CASSPSGTDLYEQYF
TRBV30	TRBJ2-1	NA	TRBD2	TGTGCCTGGAGTGCTCCCGGGACTAGTATTCGCAATGAGCAGTTCTTC	CAWSAPGTSIRNEQFF
TRBV5-5	TRBJ1-1	few	TRBD1	TGTGCCAGCAGCTTGGTCGGACAGGGAATGAACACTGAAGCTTTCTTT	CASSLVGQGMNTEAFF
TRBV24-1	TRBJ2-2	few	NA	TGTGCCACCAGTGATTTTCAGACTTTGGGCACCGGGGAGCTGTTTTTT	CATSDFQTLGTGELFF
TRBV20-1	TRBJ2-3	few	TRBD2	TGCAGTGCTTATGACCGGACTAGCGGGGTCACAGATACGCAGTATTTT	CSAYDRTSGVTDTQYF
TRBV20-1	TRBJ1-5	many	NA	TGCAGTGCTGGCCGCCAGGGCAATCAGCCCCAGCATTTT	CSAGRQGNQPQHF
TRBV3-1	TRBJ2-4	NA	NA	TGTGCCAGCAGCCCAGACGGGGCCAAAAACATTCAGTACTTC	CASSPDGAKNIQYF
TRBV5-1	TRBJ2-2	few	NA	TGCGCCAGCAGCTTAAGCGGGACACCTAACACCGGGGAGCTGTTTTTT	CASSLSGTPNTGELFF
TRBV7-9	TRBJ1-5	few	TRBD1	TGTGCCAGCAGCTCTACAGGGGCCCAGTATCAGCCCCAGCATTTT	CASSSTGAQYQPQHF
TRBV4-3	TRBJ1-6	NA	NA	TGCGCCAGCAGCCAAGTGATACAGGGAGGGAATTCACCCCTCCACTTT	CASSQVIQGGNSPLHF
TRBV20-1	TRBJ1-1	few	NA	TGCAGTGCTTGGGGTATTCCTGAAGCTTTCTTT	CSAWGIPEAFF
TRBV11-1	TRBJ1-1	few	NA	TGTGCCAGCAGCTTAGCGTATGCCGGGGTCACTGAAGCTTTCTTT	CASSLAYAGVTEAFF
TRBV20-1	TRBJ1-1	many	TRBD1	TGCAGCGCTCCGGGACAGGGTAACACTGAAGCTTTCTTT	CSAPGQGNTEAFF
TRBV2	TRBJ2-1	few	TRBD2	TGTGCCAGCAGTGGAGGGACTAGCGGGAGTTCCTACAATGAGCAGTTCTTC	CASSGGTSGSSYNEQFF
TRBV27	TRBJ1-2	once	TRBD1	TGTGCCAGCAGGGACACAGGGGGCTTTGGCTACACCTTC	CASRDTGGFGYTF
TRBV20-1	TRBJ2-7	NA	NA	TGCAGTGCTAGAGCGATCCTGGACGGATACTCCTACGAGCAGTACTTC	CSARAILDGYSYEQYF
TRBV12-3/TRBV12-4	TRBJ1-6	NA	TRBD1	TGTGCCAGCAGTTTAGGGCAGGGGGCGAATTCACCCCTCCACTTT	CASSLGQGANSPLHF
TRBV5-5	TRBJ2-5	many	NA	TGTGCCAGCAGCTTGGGGGTGACCGGTCAAGAGACCCAGTACTTC	CASSLGVTGQETQYF
TRBV9	TRBJ2-3	NA	NA	TGTGCCAGCAGCGTAGGGTCCAGCGGAGGCGGAGATACGCAGTATTTT	CASSVGSSGGGDTQYF
TRBV18	TRBJ2-5	NA	TRBD1	TGTGCCAGCTCACCACGTGTCACCAGGGGGCAAGAGACCCAGTACTTC	CASSPRVTRGQETQYF
TRBV11-2	TRBJ2-1	NA	TRBD2	TGTGCCAGCAGCCCGACCGGGGACAGGGGGACTAGCGGGAGTGCGGGGGAGCAGTTCTTC	CASSPTGDRGTSGSAGEQFF